Listed below are T cell receptor beta chains from one sample, sequenced in a study of human T cells and chemical hapten exposure. One entry per CDR3 protein, called by TCRdb with MiXCR from the RACE reads. There are approximately 97,000 distinct CDR3 sequences in the sample; 27% occur only once, and approximately 10% lies in the top ten. The material sequenced was whole blood, taken in connection with sensitization to the hapten diphenylcyclopropenone (DPC). The receptors stem from a man in his forties or fifties with alopecia areata. Some clones in this sample may be carry-over from other donors' samples. Each CDR3 is given with its conserved first and last residue. A D gene is named only where the DNA matches it firmly. Not every row has a clone size; where given, it reads once, few, many or a size class.

v_call: TRBV28
clone_size: few
j_call: TRBJ2-1
d_call: .
cdr3_nt: TGTGCCAGCAGTTTGTCAGGAAAAGAACATTACAATGAGCAGTTCTTC
cdr3_aa: CASSLSGKEHYNEQFF

v_call: TRBV20-1
clone_size: .
j_call: TRBJ2-7
d_call: .
cdr3_nt: TGCAGTGCTAGAAGGACAGATCACTCCTACGAGCAGTACTTC
cdr3_aa: CSARRTDHSYEQYF

v_call: TRBV12-3/TRBV12-4
clone_size: few
j_call: TRBJ1-6
d_call: .
cdr3_nt: TGTGCCAGCAGGACGGGACTCCATAATTCACCCCTCCACTTT
cdr3_aa: CASRTGLHNSPLHF

v_call: TRBV5-4
clone_size: few
j_call: TRBJ2-5
d_call: TRBD1
cdr3_nt: TGTGCCAGCAGCCTGGGACAGGCGGGAGAGACCCAGTACTTC
cdr3_aa: CASSLGQAGETQYF

v_call: TRBV27
clone_size: .
j_call: TRBJ1-1
d_call: .
cdr3_nt: TGTGCCAGCAGTTTAAAGCGGGGAATAAACACTGAAGCTTTCTTT
cdr3_aa: CASSLKRGINTEAFF

v_call: TRBV10-1
clone_size: .
j_call: TRBJ2-7
d_call: .
cdr3_nt: TGCGCCAGCAGTGGGGTTTCGGGGGAGCAGTACTTC
cdr3_aa: CASSGVSGEQYF

v_call: TRBV20-1
clone_size: few
j_call: TRBJ2-5
d_call: TRBD1
cdr3_nt: TGCAGTGCCAGAAATCTAGGGACAGCCCAAGAGACCCAGTACTTC
cdr3_aa: CSARNLGTAQETQYF

v_call: TRBV2
clone_size: few
j_call: TRBJ2-4
d_call: TRBD2
cdr3_nt: TGTGCCAGCTGGAGGTGGGGGACTAGCGGGAGGGAAGACAAAAACATTCAGTACTTC
cdr3_aa: CASWRWGTSGREDKNIQYF

v_call: TRBV18
clone_size: .
j_call: TRBJ2-3
d_call: .
cdr3_nt: TGTGCCAGCTCACCGGATTTAGGGAGCACAGATACGCAGTATTTT
cdr3_aa: CASSPDLGSTDTQYF

v_call: TRBV6-5
clone_size: .
j_call: TRBJ2-5
d_call: TRBD2
cdr3_nt: TGTGCCAGCAGTTACTCGTCCGGGACTAAGCTTCGGGAGACCCAGTACTTC
cdr3_aa: CASSYSSGTKLRETQYF

v_call: TRBV7-2
clone_size: .
j_call: TRBJ2-1
d_call: .
cdr3_nt: TGTGCCAGCTCGGAGACACCAAGCTCCTACAATGAGCAGTTCTTC
cdr3_aa: CASSETPSSYNEQFF

v_call: TRBV12-3/TRBV12-4
clone_size: .
j_call: TRBJ2-4
d_call: .
cdr3_nt: TGTGCCAGCAGTTTCGACGTTCTGGGGAAAAACATTCAGTACTTC
cdr3_aa: CASSFDVLGKNIQYF

v_call: TRBV14
clone_size: .
j_call: TRBJ2-1
d_call: TRBD1
cdr3_nt: TGTGCCAGCAGCCAACTCTCAGGGGGCAATGAGCAGTTCTTC
cdr3_aa: CASSQLSGGNEQFF

v_call: TRBV6-1
clone_size: .
j_call: TRBJ1-5
d_call: .
cdr3_nt: TGTGCCAGCACTTTCGACAGTTATAGCAATCAGCCCCAGCATTTT
cdr3_aa: CASTFDSYSNQPQHF

v_call: TRBV20-1
clone_size: .
j_call: TRBJ2-3
d_call: TRBD1
cdr3_nt: TGCAGTGCTAGAGGGACAGGGGCCCACCTTACGCAGTATTTT
cdr3_aa: CSARGTGAHLTQYF

v_call: TRBV29-1
clone_size: .
j_call: TRBJ1-4
d_call: .
cdr3_nt: TGCAGCGTTAAACACACTAATGAAAAACTGTTTTTT
cdr3_aa: CSVKHTNEKLFF